This T cell receptor beta chain was identified in a study of identifying expanded T cells in peripheral blood. Study-wide results and caveats: Differentially abundant clones: around 1.2 between replicates, 16.4 at around 15 days, 19 to 20 at four. Variance in clone template counts between roughly 2-week samples significantly increased with total template count across all healthy donors.

In regard to this clone: As yet, its antigen is unknown.

Healthy donors had no documented immune events, such as infections, while sampled. Profiling relied on immunoSEQ multiplex PCR, and the TCRdb table lists in-frame clones only, not all of them. This sample yields 75,000 to 100,000 clones, of which approximately 90% are seen a single time; about 3% belongs to the top ten. The sequence derives from a person between 18 and 75 years old in good health. Specimen: blood.

In nucleotides, the CDR3 is TGTGCCAGTAGTGGAGCGGGAGGGCCCTCCTACGAGCAGTACTTC. It yields the protein CASSGAGGPSYEQYF. This chain links TRBV19 with TRBJ2-7; 10 nucleotides agree with TRBD2. The V and J ends lost 5 bases and 0 bases, in that order; junction bases with no gene match: 4. CDR1 is LNHDA, CDR2 SQIVND, per germline (reference sequence). The CDR3 spans 15 residues.